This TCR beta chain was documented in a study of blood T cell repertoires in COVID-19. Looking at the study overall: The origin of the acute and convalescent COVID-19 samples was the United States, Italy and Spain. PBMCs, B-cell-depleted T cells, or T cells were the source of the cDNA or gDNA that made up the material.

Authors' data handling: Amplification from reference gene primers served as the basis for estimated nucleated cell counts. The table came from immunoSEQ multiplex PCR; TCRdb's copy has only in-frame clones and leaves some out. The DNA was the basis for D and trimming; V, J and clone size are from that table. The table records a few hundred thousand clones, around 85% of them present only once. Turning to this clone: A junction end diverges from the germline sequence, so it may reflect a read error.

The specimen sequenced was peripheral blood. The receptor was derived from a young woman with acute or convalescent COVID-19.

The CDR3 here is CASSPDRLTGF. The CDR3 region has the DNA TGTGCCAGCAGTCCGGACAGACTGACGGGGTTT. The chain combines TRBV6-5 with TRBJ1-1; weak D call: TRBD1 (6 bases). CDR3 length equals 11 residues. CDR1 MNHEY and CDR2 SVGAGI come from the germline V gene.